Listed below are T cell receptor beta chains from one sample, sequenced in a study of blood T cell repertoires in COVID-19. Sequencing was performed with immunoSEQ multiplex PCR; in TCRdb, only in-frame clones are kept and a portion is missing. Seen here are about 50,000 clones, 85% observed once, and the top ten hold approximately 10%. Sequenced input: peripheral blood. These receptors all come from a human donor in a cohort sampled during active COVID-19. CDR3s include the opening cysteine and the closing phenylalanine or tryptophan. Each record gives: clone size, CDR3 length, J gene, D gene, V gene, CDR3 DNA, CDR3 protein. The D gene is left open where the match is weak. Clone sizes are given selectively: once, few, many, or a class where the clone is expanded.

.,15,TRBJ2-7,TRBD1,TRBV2,TGTGCCAGCAGTGAATCGTCGACAGGGTACTACGAGCAGTACTTC,CASSESSTGYYEQYF
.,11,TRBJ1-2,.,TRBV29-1,TGCAGCGTTGAAACCCGGGATGGCTACACCTTC,CSVETRDGYTF
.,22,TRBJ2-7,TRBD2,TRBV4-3,TGCGCCAGCAGCCAATTAGGGACTAGCGGGCGGCCTCCAGGTCGCCCCCTCTACGAGCAGTACTTC,CASSQLGTSGRPPGRPLYEQYF
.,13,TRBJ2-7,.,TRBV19,TGTGCCAGTAGTATTTCCTTTTCCTACGAGCAGTACTTC,CASSISFSYEQYF
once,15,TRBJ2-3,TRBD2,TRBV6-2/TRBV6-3,TGTGCCAGCAGTTACTCTGGCGGGAGGGCCGGTACGCAGTATTTT,CASSYSGGRAGTQYF
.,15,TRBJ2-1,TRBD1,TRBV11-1,TGTGCCAGCAGCTTTTCGGGACAGCTCAACAATGAGCAGTTCTTC,CASSFSGQLNNEQFF
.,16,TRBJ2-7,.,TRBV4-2,TGTGCCAGCAGCCAAGACGGGTCGCGGAACGGGTACGAGCAGTACTTC,CASSQDGSRNGYEQYF
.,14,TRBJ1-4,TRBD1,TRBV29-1,TGCAGCGTTCGACAGGGGGTGGCTAATGAAAAACTGTTTTTT,CSVRQGVANEKLFF
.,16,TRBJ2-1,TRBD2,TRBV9,TGTGCCAGCAGCTCTGCCCTTAGCGGGAGAAGCGATGAGCAGTTCTTC,CASSSALSGRSDEQFF
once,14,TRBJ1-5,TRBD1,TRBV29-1,TGCAGCGTCAGGACAGGGACTCCAGATCAGCCCCAGCATTTT,CSVRTGTPDQPQHF
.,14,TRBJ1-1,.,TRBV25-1,TGTGCCAGCACCCACCGGAGGAGGGACACTGAAGCTTTCTTT,CASTHRRRDTEAFF